The T cell receptor beta chain described here comes from a study of OX40 agonist ivuxolimab in advanced cancers. Overall study: In this cohort, patients received ivuxolimab, an agonistic anti-OX40 (CD134) antibody. Intravenous ivuxolimab was administered to patients every 2 weeks at 0.01 to 10 mg/kg.

The assay was immunoSEQ multiplex PCR, and TCRdb's table has in-frame clones only and misses some. Of tens of thousands of clones in the sample, 80% to 85% were seen once. The study, taken as a whole, reports: Among the lowest peripheral clonal expansion occurred in 0.1-3.0 mg/kg partial responders. Dosing at 0.1 to 3.0 mg/kg was accompanied by clonal expansion of CD4+ and CD8+ blood T cells by week 6.

In the case of this clone: The target antigen is unknown.

The CDR3 runs to 13 residues. The germline gives CDR1 MNHEY, CDR2 SMNVEV (reference sequence). V trimming: 6 bases; J trimming: 4 bases; junction bases outside the gene matches: 5. V and J are TRBV27 and TRBJ1-1, with TRBD1 matching 7 bases. The receptor comes from an adult with an advanced solid tumor such as melanoma, head and neck, liver or kidney cancer. Sample: CD4+ or CD8+ T cells sorted from blood, taken in a trial of the OX40 agonist ivuxolimab. This CDR3 reads CASSQGVATEAFF. The CDR3 DNA reads TGTGCCAGCAGCCAGGGGGTCGCCACTGAAGCTTTCTTT.